The 24 T cell receptor beta chains below all came from one sample that was sequenced in a study of cytomegalovirus exposure and HLA in healthy donors. Primers for the PCR totalled 60 Vbeta and 13 Jbeta. Profiling relied on immunoSEQ multiplex PCR, and the TCRdb table lists in-frame clones only, not all of them. The table includes around 130,000 clones, roughly four fifths detected once. The source material was PBMCs. These receptors all stem from a woman in her late teens or twenties in good health and CMV-seronegative.

The chain uses TRBV27 and TRBJ2-7; D remains unclear. Trimming took off 5 bases at V and 1 base at J, with 15 bases between the two ends. The CDR3 spans 15 residues. The germline V gene encodes CDR1 MNHEY and CDR2 SMNVEV (reference sequence). CDR3 in DNA: TGTGCCAGCAGTCCGACTGCGTCGGTGTCCTACGAGCAGTACTTC. This gives the protein CASSPTASVSYEQYF.

The chain carries TRBV7-2 and TRBJ2-2; D is possibly TRBD1 (5 bases). This CDR3 comprises 14 residues. Germline CDR1 is SGHTA and CDR2 is FQGNSA. Trimming shortened V by 4 bases and J by 3 bases, and 9 bases separated the two germline ends. For the CDR3, the DNA is TGTGCCAGCAGCTCCCGACAGCACACCGGGGAGCTGTTTTTT. This sequence encodes CASSSRQHTGELFF.

The chain carries TRBV18 and TRBJ1-2; tentative D call: TRBD1 (6 bases). The length of the CDR3 is 16 residues. V lost 3 bases to trimming and J lost 3 bases, with 17 bases between them. In germline, CDR1 is KGHSH, CDR2 LQKENI. For the CDR3, the DNA is TGTGCCAGCTCACCCCTGGCAGGGGAAGGGGACTATGGCTACACCTTC. Translating it yields CASSPLAGEGDYGYTF.

This clone came up a few times. The rearrangement uses TRBV5-5 and TRBJ2-7; D possibly corresponds to TRBD2 (5 bases). This CDR3 comprises 16 residues. Germline values: CDR1 SGHKS, CDR2 YYEKEE (reference sequence). V was shortened by 4 bases and J by 3 bases, with 20 bases between the two germline ends. CDR3 amino acids: CASSDPDLPGDYEQYF. The CDR3 nucleotides are TGTGCCAGCAGCGATCCGGACTTGCCTGGGGACTACGAGCAGTACTTC.

This chain joins TRBV7-2 and TRBJ1-5; D is ambiguous. Trimming stripped 1 base from V and 0 bases from J, with 13 bases between. Germline V gene lookup returns CDR1 SGHTA and CDR2 FQGNSA. The CDR3 extends over 17 amino acids. The CDR3 DNA follows: TGTGCCAGCAGCTTAGACGGATCCGGGTATAGCAATCAGCCCCAGCATTTT. Amino acid sequence: CASSLDGSGYSNQPQHF. Using reference TRBV7-2 and TRBJ1-5 for the parts outside the CDR3, the full variable domain is GAGVSQSPSNKVTEKGKDVELRCDPISGHTALYWYRQSLGQGLEFLIYFQGNSAPDKSGLPSDRFSAERTGGSVSTLTIQRTQQEDSAVYLCASSLDGSGYSNQPQHFGDGTRLSIL.

The chain has TRBV5-4 and TRBJ1-1; D uncertain. The CDR3 loop spans 16 amino acids. In germline, CDR1 is SGHNT, CDR2 YYREEE (reference sequence). Between the trimmed V and J ends, which lost 0 bases and 2 bases, there was a span of 14 bases. The CDR3 here is CASSLAGGIRNTEAFF. The CDR3 coding sequence is TGTGCCAGCAGCTTGGCCGGAGGCATAAGAAACACTGAAGCTTTCTTT.

V and J are TRBV5-1 and TRBJ2-3, with TRBD1 matching 7 bases. CDR1 is SGHRS, CDR2 YFSETQ, per germline. There are 16 residues in the CDR3. Trimming cost V 0 bases and J 2 bases; bases outside gene matches: 6. The CDR3 sequence is CASSLGQGSITDTQYF. The CDR3 bases are TGCGCCAGCAGCTTGGGACAGGGCTCCATCACAGATACGCAGTATTTT.

The chain couples TRBV5-8 to TRBJ2-1; TRBD2 is a possible D gene (5 bases). Trimming shortened V by 3 bases and J by 10 bases, and 11 bases separated the two germline ends. CDR3 length equals 12 residues. Germline loops: CDR1 SGHTS, CDR2 YDEGEE. The CDR3 DNA reads TGTGCCAGCAGCTGGAGAGGAGGCGAGCAGTTCTTC. Translation gives CASSWRGGEQFF.

V usage is TRBV19 and J usage is TRBJ2-7; maybe TRBD2 (6 bases). V lost 2 bases and J 5 bases, leaving 13 bases between the germline ends. Germline V lookup: CDR1 LNHDA, CDR2 SQIVND (reference sequence). CDR3 length: 14 residues. The CDR3 DNA is TGTGCCAGTAGTATAATCGGAGGGGAACACGAGCAGTACTTC. Its translation is CASSIIGGEHEQYF.

This clone was seen a single time. The rearrangement links TRBV2 to TRBJ2-5, with a tentative D call TRBD1 (6 bases). V was trimmed by 11 bases and J by 1 base, leaving 11 bases between them. The CDR3 has 12 amino acids. Germline values: CDR1 SNHLY, CDR2 FYNNEI. The CDR3 region is CAGSTGQETQYF. The CDR3 region has the DNA TGTGCCGGTTCGACAGGCCAAGAGACCCAGTACTTC.

V gene TRBV9 combines with J gene TRBJ1-2; 9 bases are shared with TRBD1. The CDR3 loop spans 18 amino acids. With 4 bases clipped from V and 4 bases from J, the junction kept 17 bases outside the gene matches. Per the germline V gene, CDR1 is SGDLS and CDR2 is YYNGEE. The CDR3 bases are TGTGCCAGCAGCCGTATTATAACAGGGGGCGATTTAGGCTATGGCTACACCTTC. Its translation: CASSRIITGGDLGYGYTF.

This clone was seen once. The junction shows a germline mismatch at one end, possibly a read error. The chain couples TRBV6-1 to TRBJ1-1; weak D call: TRBD1 (5 bases). The CDR3 totals 13 residues. Per the germline V gene, CDR1 is MNHNS and CDR2 is SASEGT. In DNA form, the CDR3 reads TGTGCCAGCAGTGAAGGGAGACAGTCTGAAGCTTCCTTT. Translating it yields CASSEGRQSEASF.

This sequence joins TRBV29-1 and TRBJ2-5; D may be TRBD2 (7 bases). The CDR3 spans 14 residues. CDR1 is SQVTM and CDR2 is ANQGSEA in the germline V gene. CDR3 nucleotide sequence: TGCAGTGTTAGGGGGGGCGCAAACCAAGAGACCCAGTACTTC. It codes for CSVRGGANQETQYF.

The rearrangement uses TRBV4-1 and TRBJ2-1; 8 nucleotides line up with TRBD2. CDR1 and CDR2 from the germline V gene are MGHRA and YSYEKL. CDR3 length: 16 amino acids. Trimming cost V 0 bases and J 5 bases; bases outside gene matches: 6. CDR3 amino acids: CASSQEEGLVDNEQFF. The CDR3 region has the DNA TGCGCCAGCAGCCAAGAAGAGGGACTAGTCGACAATGAGCAGTTCTTC.

The V gene is TRBV9, the J gene TRBJ1-2; 8 nucleotides match TRBD1. The germline V gene has CDR1 SGDLS and CDR2 YYNGEE. J lost 6 bases, V lost 4 bases, and 14 bases had no gene match. The CDR3 runs to 16 residues. This chain's CDR3 is CASSPSLDRVRNGYTF. DNA for the CDR3: TGTGCCAGCAGCCCTAGTCTGGACAGGGTCCGGAATGGCTACACCTTC.

For the CDR3, the DNA is TGTGCCAGCAGCGGTTTGGGGGGTGGTTATGGCTACACCTTC. Protein: CASSGLGGGYGYTF. V is TRBV9 and J is TRBJ1-2, with a weak D call TRBD1 (5 bases). With 3 bases removed from V and 5 bases from J, the gap between germline ends came to 14 bases. The CDR3 spans 14 residues. The germline V gene encodes CDR1 SGDLS and CDR2 YYNGEE.

J is TRBJ2-7 and V is TRBV29-1; the D is unclear. Trimming stripped 4 bases from V and 1 base from J, with 5 bases between. CDR3 length: 11 residues. Germline loops: CDR1 SQVTM, CDR2 ANQGSEA. In nucleotides, the CDR3 is TGCAGCGTTGTTTTATCCTACGAGCAGTACTTC. Translating it yields CSVVLSYEQYF.

CDR3 protein: CASSQDHRGSYGYTF. CDR3 nucleotide sequence: TGTGCCAGCAGCCAAGACCATCGGGGGAGTTATGGCTACACCTTC. The chain joins TRBV4-2 to TRBJ1-2, with D perhaps TRBD1 (5 bases). There are 15 residues in the CDR3. V lost 0 bases and J lost 5, with 13 bases in between. Germline CDR1 is LGHNA and CDR2 is YNFKEQ.

The V call is TRBV12-5, the J call TRBJ1-6; possible D gene TRBD1, 6 bases. CDR3 length: 16 amino acids. The V and J ends lost 2 bases and 8 bases respectively, with 16 bases between them. CDR1 and CDR2 from the germline V gene are LGHNT and FRNRAP. CDR3 loop: CASGLIQGRGDSPLHF. In DNA, the CDR3 is TGTGCTAGTGGTTTGATACAGGGAAGAGGTGATTCACCCCTCCACTTT.

This clone was seen a few times. This chain uses TRBV4-2 with TRBJ2-1; 13 bases are shared with TRBD2. CDR3 length: 19 amino acids. Germline CDR1 reads LGHNA; CDR2 reads YNFKEQ. V shed 4 bases, J shed 0 bases, and the junction held 9 bases outside the gene matches. CDR3 bases: TGTGCCAGCAGCCCGAGACTAGCGGGGGGCCTTAGCTCCTACAATGAGCAGTTCTTC. Protein sequence: CASSPRLAGGLSSYNEQFF.

The gene calls are TRBV9 and TRBJ1-2; TRBD1 agrees at 7 bases. CDR1 SGDLS and CDR2 YYNGEE come from the germline V gene. V lost 4 bases to trimming and J lost 4 bases; unmatched junction nucleotides: 10. CDR3 length: 15 residues. CDR3 amino acids: CASSPEGALGYGYTF. CDR3 sequence (DNA): TGTGCCAGCAGCCCCGAGGGGGCTCTTGGCTATGGCTACACCTTC.

This clone was seen a single time. This chain links TRBV19 with TRBJ2-7; TRBD1 matches at 8 bases. This CDR3 contains 16 residues. V shed 8 bases, J shed 7 bases, and the junction held 19 bases outside the gene matches. Germline assignment: CDR1 LNHDA and CDR2 SQIVND (reference sequence). The CDR3 here is CASSTTGAPRGREQYF. In DNA, the CDR3 is TGTGCCAGTTCAACGACAGGGGCGCCAAGGGGCCGGGAGCAGTACTTC.

This clone was observed once. The chain combines TRBV11-2 with TRBJ1-2; the D is unclear. This CDR3 spans 17 amino acids. Germline V gives CDR1 SGHAT, CDR2 FQNNGV. With 5 bases removed from V and 5 bases from J, the gap between germline ends came to 24 bases. CDR3 nucleotides: TGTGCCAGCAGCCCAATTTCGCCGGGAGCCTTGTTGTATGGCTACACCTTC. Translation: CASSPISPGALLYGYTF.

The rearrangement uses TRBV7-8 and TRBJ2-7, with D tentatively TRBD1 (5 bases). CDR3 length: 12 amino acids. V lost 11 bases to trimming and J lost 0 bases, with 11 bases between them. Germline-derived CDR1 and CDR2 are SGHVS and FQNEAQ. The DNA of the CDR3 is TGTGCCGGGGCTACCGCCTCCTACGAGCAGTACTTC. Encoded protein: CAGATASYEQYF.